The T cell receptor (beta chain) described here comes from a study of T cell changes during pregnancy in multiple sclerosis. Deletions cut 2 bases from V and 0 bases from J, with 12 bases between. The CDR3 length is 16 residues. The germline V gene has CDR1 MNHNS and CDR2 SASEGT. This clone appeared once. Sequencing used immunoSEQ multiplex PCR; TCRdb keeps in-frame clones, though not all of them. The sample shows approximately 68,000 clones, roughly nine tenths of them seen only once. V is TRBV6-1 and J is TRBJ2-3; a possible D gene is TRBD2 (5 bases). The sequence was collected from a female donor with multiple sclerosis, enrolled in a pregnancy study. This sample comprised peripheral blood, obtained in the second trimester of pregnancy. CDR3 residues: CASSERAEASTDTQYF. DNA of the CDR3: TGTGCCAGCAGTGAAAGGGCGGAGGCAAGCACAGATACGCAGTATTTT.